The T cell receptor (beta chain) described here comes from a study of CD8+ T cells in alopecia areata. Overall study results and limits: Whereas mice showed it more clearly, TCR sharing across patients was murkier, possibly because of HLA. Scalp and blood retained many expanded lesional clones during tofacitinib.

Investigators isolated RNA and reverse transcribed it into cDNA to act as the sequencing template. The table came from immunoSEQ multiplex PCR; TCRdb's copy has only in-frame clones and leaves some out. The table has hundreds of thousands of clones, less than 45% seen once. This clone occurred a few times. Its antigen is not identified. The treatment was: oral pan-JAK inhibitor, 5-10 mg twice daily. The germline V gene encodes CDR1 MGHRA and CDR2 YSYEKL. The CDR3 runs to 14 residues. V lost 4 bases and J 6 bases, leaving 15 bases between the germline ends. This clonotype was obtained from a human donor with alopecia areata. Sample: CD4+ T cells sorted from blood, taken at roughly week 30, from a patient treated with tofacitinib. The genes are TRBV4-1 and TRBJ1-1, with unresolved D. The CDR3 bases are TGCGCCAGCAGCCGCCCCCTCATGGGGTCTGAAGCTTTCTTT. This gives the protein CASSRPLMGSEAFF.